A selection of T cell receptor beta chains follows, all from one sample in a study of PD-L1 blockade in urothelial cancer. Data came from immunoSEQ multiplex PCR; TCRdb stores just in-frame clones and leaves some out. This repertoire shows some 41,000 clones, about 85% found once; its top ten account for 2.6%. Material: PBMCs, obtained around atezolizumab (anti-PD-L1) treatment. These receptor sequences come from a man aged 65 to 79 with urothelial cancer. CDR3s include the opening cysteine and the closing phenylalanine or tryptophan. The D gene is left open where the match is weak. Only part of the rows carry a size: once, few, many, or a class if the clone is expanded.

-,TRBJ2-3,-,TRBV5-1,TGCGCCAGCAGCTTCTCCCCTAGCGCCTACTTCACAGATACGCAGTATTTT,CASSFSPSAYFTDTQYF
-,TRBJ1-2,-,TRBV15,TGTGCCACCAGCAGAGATCTAGTGGGCAGGGTTAACTATGGCTACACCTTC,CATSRDLVGRVNYGYTF
-,TRBJ1-1,-,TRBV7-9,TGTGCCAGCAGCATAAGGGGGGGTCCGGGCACTGAAGCTTTCTTT,CASSIRGGPGTEAFF
-,TRBJ2-2,-,TRBV11-2,TGTGCCAGCAGCCTGGACCCAAGCAGGGCGACCGGGGAGCTGTTTTTT,CASSLDPSRATGELFF
-,TRBJ1-2,-,TRBV28,TGTGCCAGCAGTTCCTCGGTGGGGAGGGCTTACTATGGCTACACCTTC,CASSSSVGRAYYGYTF
-,TRBJ2-2,TRBD2,TRBV19,TGTGCCAGTAGTATAACCGGGACTAGCGGCACCGGGGAGCTGTTTTTT,CASSITGTSGTGELFF
-,TRBJ1-2,-,TRBV6-5,TGTGCCACCCAGGGTGTAAGGGATCGGTTCTATGGCTACACCTTC,CATQGVRDRFYGYTF
-,TRBJ2-1,TRBD2,TRBV6-1,TGTGCCAGCAGCCGACTAGCCAATACCTACAATGAGCAGTTCTTC,CASSRLANTYNEQFF
-,TRBJ2-3,TRBD1,TRBV11-3,TGTGCCAGCAGCAAGCGGCAGGGGGAAGATACGCAGTATTTT,CASSKRQGEDTQYF
-,TRBJ2-7,-,TRBV6-5,TGTGCCAGCAGTTACTCCCCAGGGCAGACCTACGAGCAGTACTTC,CASSYSPGQTYEQYF
-,TRBJ2-1,TRBD1,TRBV4-1,TGCGCCAGCAGCCAAGTTGACAGGGGGATGAAAAATGAGCAGTTCTTC,CASSQVDRGMKNEQFF
-,TRBJ2-2,TRBD1,TRBV5-5,TGTGCCAGCAGCCAGAAGCCGGGACAGGGGGGCACCGGGGAGCTGTTTTTT,CASSQKPGQGGTGELFF
-,TRBJ2-5,TRBD1,TRBV27,TGTGCCAGCAGAAGGGACAGGCTGGGGGGGACCCAGTACTTC,CASRRDRLGGTQYF
-,TRBJ2-7,TRBD1,TRBV6-4,TGTGCCAGCACCGCGGACAGGGAAGGAATTTTCCACGAGCAGTACTTC,CASTADREGIFHEQYF
-,TRBJ2-7,TRBD2,TRBV30,TGTGCCTGGCGAGGGGGACTAGCGGGAGAGTGGGACGAGCAGTACTTC,CAWRGGLAGEWDEQYF
-,TRBJ1-3,-,TRBV19,TGTGCCAGTAGTATGCGGGGAAACACCATATATTTT,CASSMRGNTIYF
-,TRBJ1-5,-,TRBV30,TGTGCCTGGAGTAACGGCCGGCTGGAGCACAATCAGCCCCAGCATTTT,CAWSNGRLEHNQPQHF
-,TRBJ2-6,-,TRBV7-9,TGTGCCAGCAGCTTTCAAGCTTCTGGGGCCAACGTCCTGACTTTC,CASSFQASGANVLTF
-,TRBJ1-1,-,TRBV2,TGTGCCAGCAGTGAAGGGGCCCAGGGGGAAGCTTTCTTT,CASSEGAQGEAFF
-,TRBJ2-2,TRBD2,TRBV5-1,TGCGCCAGCAGCTTGGCAGGACTAGCGGGAGGGCCGAGGACCGGGGAGCTGTTTTTT,CASSLAGLAGGPRTGELFF
-,TRBJ1-6,-,TRBV15,TGTGCCACCAGCAGAGCCTCGGGGGATAATTCACCCCTCCACTTT,CATSRASGDNSPLHF
-,TRBJ1-1,TRBD1,TRBV19,TGTGCCAGTAGCACAGGGGCCACATTGAACACTGAAGCTTTCTTT,CASSTGATLNTEAFF
once,TRBJ1-4,-,TRBV4-2,TGTGCCAGCAGCCCGTGGGACAAAGCGGTGGAAAAACTGTTTTTT,CASSPWDKAVEKLFF
-,TRBJ1-3,TRBD1,TRBV11-2,TGTGCCAGCAGCTTAGGGACAGGGGATGGAAACACCATATATTTT,CASSLGTGDGNTIYF
-,TRBJ1-2,TRBD1,TRBV10-3,TGTGCCTCCCGGGACAGGGGGCGAGGGAGTGGGGGTGGCTACACCTTC,CASRDRGRGSGGGYTF
-,TRBJ2-3,-,TRBV5-6,TGTGCCAGCAGCCGTGGTGGGAGCGCCGCCACTCGCACAGATACGCAGTATTTT,CASSRGGSAATRTDTQYF
-,TRBJ2-7,TRBD2,TRBV7-2,TGTGCCAGCAGCTTAGGGGGGACTAGCGGATACGAGCAGTACTTC,CASSLGGTSGYEQYF
-,TRBJ2-2,TRBD1,TRBV28,TGTGCCAGCCTGGGAAAGGACAGGGACACCGGGGAGCTGTTTTTT,CASLGKDRDTGELFF
-,TRBJ1-2,-,TRBV6-5,TGTGCCAGCAGTTACGCGAGCAGGGGAGATGATGGCTACACCTTC,CASSYASRGDDGYTF
-,TRBJ2-2,-,TRBV19,TGTGCCAGTAGTGTGCTAGAGGTCGGGGAGCTGTTTTTT,CASSVLEVGELFF
-,TRBJ2-7,-,TRBV19,TGTGCCAGTAAAGACGGTCGGGGACAAGCCTACGAGCAGTACTTC,CASKDGRGQAYEQYF
-,TRBJ2-7,TRBD2,TRBV6-1,TGTGCCAGCATTGGACTTAGCGGGGGCTCCTACGAGCAGTACTTC,CASIGLSGGSYEQYF
-,TRBJ2-1,TRBD2,TRBV28,TGTGCCAGCAGTTCAGGACTAGTGAGCTCCTACAATGAGCAGTTCTTC,CASSSGLVSSYNEQFF
once,TRBJ2-2,-,TRBV5-1,TGCGCCAGCAGCTTGGGACACACGAACACCGGGGAGCTGTTTTTT,CASSLGHTNTGELFF
once,TRBJ1-5,TRBD1,TRBV30,TGTGCCTGGAGTGTAGGACAGGGGGCGTCGGATCAGCCCCAGCATTTT,CAWSVGQGASDQPQHF
-,TRBJ2-1,TRBD2,TRBV19,TGTGCCAGTAGTATAGTGCCTAGCGGACACAATGAGCAGTTCTTC,CASSIVPSGHNEQFF
once,TRBJ2-1,TRBD2,TRBV28,TGTGCCAGCAGTTTGGCTAGCGGGAGGGTCTTTGAGCAGTTCTTC,CASSLASGRVFEQFF
-,TRBJ2-1,TRBD2,TRBV28,TGTGCCAGCAGTTCCAGCGGGGGGGCTACCTACAATGAGCAGTTCTTC,CASSSSGGATYNEQFF
once,TRBJ1-5,-,TRBV28,TGTGCCAGCAGTTTTACGGAGCCCCAGCATTTT,CASSFTEPQHF
-,TRBJ1-3,TRBD1,TRBV19,TGTGCCAGAAGGGACAGGGAGGTCCCTGGAAACACCATATATTTT,CARRDREVPGNTIYF
-,TRBJ2-1,TRBD1,TRBV15,TGTGCCACCAGCAGAGATGTACAGGGGGGCGATGAGCAGTTCTTC,CATSRDVQGGDEQFF
-,TRBJ2-3,TRBD2,TRBV29-1,TGCAGCGTTGAAGTAGCGGGAGAAGATACGCAGTATTTT,CSVEVAGEDTQYF
-,TRBJ2-2,TRBD2,TRBV11-2,TGTGCCAGCAGCGCCGGACTAGCGGCCACCGGGGAGCTGTTTTTT,CASSAGLAATGELFF
-,TRBJ1-1,-,TRBV5-1,TGCGCCAGCAGCCTCGGGGGGATGAACACTGAAGCTTTCTTT,CASSLGGMNTEAFF
-,TRBJ1-1,-,TRBV27,TGTGCCAGCAGTTTAGCTGTGGGGGCGAACACTGAAGCTTTCTTT,CASSLAVGANTEAFF
-,TRBJ1-2,TRBD1,TRBV5-1,TGCGCCAGCAGCCGGGACAGAACTTCGGGCTACACCTTC,CASSRDRTSGYTF
-,TRBJ2-1,TRBD2,TRBV14,TGTGCCAGCAGCCAGGGGGTAGCCAAGCGGCTAGCGGGGAGGTACAATGAGCAGTTCTTC,CASSQGVAKRLAGRYNEQFF
-,TRBJ1-5,TRBD1,TRBV2,TGTGCCAGCAGTACCGGGACAGGCTACCATCAGCCCCAGCATTTT,CASSTGTGYHQPQHF
-,TRBJ2-7,-,TRBV5-1,TGCGCCAGCAGAAGAGACAGCTACGAGCAGTACTTC,CASRRDSYEQYF
-,TRBJ1-4,-,TRBV5-8,TGTGCCAGCAGCCTCCGGGACATTGGGACTAATGAAAAACTGTTTTTT,CASSLRDIGTNEKLFF
once,TRBJ2-1,TRBD2,TRBV6-5,TGTGCCAGCAGTTACCGTCGGACTAGTACCCCTGAGCAGTTCTTC,CASSYRRTSTPEQFF